The 21 T cell receptor beta chains in this list originate from one sample, sequenced in a study of blood T cell repertoires in COVID-19. The assay was immunoSEQ multiplex PCR, and TCRdb's table has in-frame clones only and misses some. The table lists about 45,000 clones, 84% of them singletons. The material sequenced was peripheral blood. Every receptor here comes from a human donor in a cohort sampled during active COVID-19.

The chain couples TRBV5-1 to TRBJ2-1; D unresolved. V was clipped by 4 bases and J by 8 bases, with 22 bases between them. The CDR3 consists of 16 residues. The germline V gene has CDR1 SGHRS and CDR2 YFSETQ. The chain's CDR3 is CASSEDDSTLADEQFF. In DNA, the CDR3 is TGCGCCAGCAGCGAGGATGACTCCACCCTCGCCGATGAGCAGTTCTTC.

This chain connects TRBV5-1 to TRBJ2-1, with 10 bases matching TRBD1. Germline CDR1 and CDR2: SGHRS and YFSETQ. This CDR3 comprises 16 residues. V was pared by 0 bases and J by 9 bases, with 9 bases of the junction left unmatched. CDR3 sequence (DNA): TGCGCCAGCAGCTTGGTCGGGGGACAGGGGAGTGGTGAGCAGTTCTTC. Its translation: CASSLVGGQGSGEQFF. The full variable domain, rest sourced from reference TRBV5-1 and TRBJ2-1, is KAGVTQTPRYLIKTRGQQVTLSCSPISGHRSVSWYQQTPGQGLQFLFEYFSETQRNKGNFPGRFSGRQFSNSRSEMNVSTLELGDSALYLCASSLVGGQGSGEQFFGPGTRLTVL.

The rearrangement links TRBV18 to TRBJ2-6, with 8 bases identical to TRBD1. Germline CDR1 is KGHSH and CDR2 is LQKENI. V dropped 4 bases and J dropped 4; count of bases not matched to a gene: 6. The CDR3 is made up of 16 amino acids. The CDR3, as DNA: TGTGCCAGCTCACTTTGGACAGGGACAGGGGCCAACGTCCTGACTTTC. As protein: CASSLWTGTGANVLTF.

The chain links TRBV6-6 to TRBJ1-1; possible D gene TRBD1, 6 bases. The CDR3 loop spans 15 amino acids. Trimming removed 1 base at V and 1 base at J, with 10 bases between. The germline CDR1 and CDR2 sequences are MNHNY and SVGAGI (reference sequence). The CDR3 nucleotides read TGTGCCAGCAGTTACTTGGGGGGGCCGAACACTGAAGCTTTCTTT. It specifies CASSYLGGPNTEAFF.

This clone was found once. The chain links TRBV11-2 to TRBJ2-4; tentative D call: TRBD2 (5 bases). The germline gives CDR1 SGHAT, CDR2 FQNNGV. The V end lost 3 bases, the J end lost 0 bases, and 12 bases lay between the germline ends. The CDR3 runs to 16 residues. CDR3 nucleotide sequence: TGTGCCAGCAGCTTCAACGGCGCGGGAGCCAAAAACATTCAGTACTTC. This encodes CASSFNGAGAKNIQYF.

This CDR3 is CASRGQGFGNTIYF. CDR3 bases: TGCGCCAGCAGGGGACAGGGTTTTGGAAACACCATATATTTT. This chain connects TRBV5-1 to TRBJ1-3; 9 positions match TRBD1. V gave up 5 bases and J gave up 3 bases; unmatched junction bases: 3. Looked up from germline, CDR1 is SGHRS and CDR2 is YFSETQ. The CDR3 runs 14 residues. The complete variable domain, with remaining parts taken from reference TRBV5-1 and TRBJ1-3, reads KAGVTQTPRYLIKTRGQQVTLSCSPISGHRSVSWYQQTPGQGLQFLFEYFSETQRNKGNFPGRFSGRQFSNSRSEMNVSTLELGDSALYLCASRGQGFGNTIYFGEGSWLTVV.

This clone was picked up a small number of times. This chain joins TRBV7-3 and TRBJ2-1, with 10 nucleotides matching TRBD2. Losses at the gene ends were 5 bases for V and 7 bases for J; bases not matched to a gene: 11. Germline V CDR1 and CDR2: SGHTA, FQGTGA. This CDR3 is built from 16 residues. Here the CDR3 DNA reads TGTGCCAGCAGCGCCCTAGCGGGGGTTTTTGGTAATGAGCAGTTCTTC. Translating it yields CASSALAGVFGNEQFF.

The chain is built from TRBV6-5 and TRBJ1-1, with D perhaps TRBD1 (5 bases). Germline CDR1 and CDR2: MNHEY and SVGAGI. Trimming stripped 8 bases from V and 3 bases from J, with 10 bases between. This CDR3 is built from 12 residues. The CDR3 DNA sequence: TGTGCCAGCGCCAGGGCGGACACTGAAGCTTTCTTT. Its translation is CASARADTEAFF.

The chain is built from TRBV7-8 and TRBJ1-5; 10 bases agree with TRBD1. In germline, CDR1 is SGHVS, CDR2 FQNEAQ. After removal of 5 bases from V and 2 bases from J, the junction contained 12 bases not matched to a gene. The CDR3 is 18 amino acids. The DNA for the CDR3 is TGTGCCAGCAGCCCCCGAGGGACAGGGGAGGCTGGCAATCAGCCCCAGCATTTT. This sequence encodes CASSPRGTGEAGNQPQHF. Combining the CDR3 with reference TRBV7-8 and TRBJ1-5 gives the whole variable domain GAGVSQSPRYKVAKRGQDVALRCDPISGHVSLFWYQQALGQGPEFLTYFQNEAQLDKSGLPSDRFFAERPEGSVSTLKIQRTQQEDSAVYLCASSPRGTGEAGNQPQHFGDGTRLSIL.

The V gene is TRBV30, the J gene TRBJ2-1, with D possibly being TRBD2 (6 bases). Trimming took off 1 base at V and 3 bases at J, with 13 bases between the two ends. The V gene's germline CDR1 is GTSNPN and CDR2 SVGIG (reference sequence). The CDR3 extends over 15 amino acids. The CDR3 here is CAWSARGLHYNEQFF. CDR3 coding DNA: TGTGCCTGGAGTGCTAGGGGACTCCACTACAATGAGCAGTTCTTC.

The V call is TRBV2, the J call TRBJ2-1; TRBD2 aligns across 13 bases. The junction had 6 bases not matched to a gene; V was cut back by 7 bases and J by 6 bases. Germline V gene lookup returns CDR1 SNHLY and CDR2 FYNNEI. This CDR3 has 15 residues. Here the CDR3 DNA reads TGTGCCAGCAAGAGACTAGCGGGGGGAATCAATGAGCAGTTCTTC. It encodes CASKRLAGGINEQFF. The variable domain in full, completed from reference TRBV2 and TRBJ2-1, reads EPEVTQTPSHQVTQMGQEVILRCVPISNHLYFYWYRQILGQKVEFLVSFYNNEISEKSEIFDDQFSVERPDGSNFTLKIRSTKLEDSAMYFCASKRLAGGINEQFFGPGTRLTVL.

This chain uses TRBV5-5 with TRBJ2-1; D may be TRBD1 (5 bases). Germline CDR1 SGHKS, CDR2 YYEKEE (reference sequence). V shed 4 bases and J shed 4 bases, with 18 bases lying between them. CDR3 length: 16 residues. CDR3 coding DNA: TGTGCCAGCAGCACCGCTTCAGGGCCGGGTTACAATGAGCAGTTCTTC. It translates to CASSTASGPGYNEQFF.

The V and J genes are TRBV14 and TRBJ1-2; D call uncertain. Trimming took 4 bases from V and 3 from J, leaving 12 bases between them. Germline V gene lookup returns CDR1 SGHDN and CDR2 FVKESK. This CDR3 spans 14 amino acids. The DNA of the CDR3 is TGTGCCAGCAGCCCACCTGGGCACTACTATGGCTACACCTTC. The encoded protein is CASSPPGHYYGYTF.

This clone was picked up a small number of times. J is TRBJ2-1 and V is TRBV27, with 10 positions matching TRBD2. Germline V gene sequence: CDR1 MNHEY, CDR2 SMNVEV (reference sequence). The CDR3 sequence is 14 residues long. The trim removed 5 bases at V and 4 bases at J, leaving 2 bases unmatched. CDR3 protein: CASSQRGGYNEQFF. CDR3 DNA sequence: TGTGCCAGCAGTCAGCGGGGGGGATACAATGAGCAGTTCTTC.

In its sample, this clone was seen once. The chain is built from TRBV30 and TRBJ1-3, with D possibly being TRBD1 (6 bases). CDR3 size: 11 residues. The germline V gene has CDR1 GTSNPN and CDR2 SVGIG (reference sequence). The CDR3: CGGGVGNTIYF. The CDR3 region has the DNA TGTGGTGGGGGCGTGGGAAACACCATATATTTT.

The CDR3 DNA follows: TGTGCCAGCAGTTACCAGGGTCCCAACACTGAAGCTTTCTTT. Amino acids: CASSYQGPNTEAFF. The V call is TRBV6-5, the J call TRBJ1-1; weak D call: TRBD1 (5 bases). In germline, CDR1 is MNHEY, CDR2 SVGAGI. The CDR3 is 14 amino acids. Trimming pared 2 bases from V and 2 bases from J, leaving 9 bases between.

The chain links TRBV7-6 to TRBJ2-5; 8 nucleotides align to TRBD2. There are 15 residues in the CDR3. The V and J ends lost 8 bases and 1 base, in that order; junction bases with no gene match: 9. Germline assignment: CDR1 SGHVS and CDR2 FNYEAQ. CDR3 sequence reads: CASGSGGLVQETQYF. CDR3 in DNA: TGTGCCAGCGGGAGCGGGGGCCTTGTCCAAGAGACCCAGTACTTC.

The table lists this clone with a count of one. CDR3 amino acids: CASSPGDRRGELFF. CDR3 sequence (DNA): TGCGCCAGCAGCCCAGGGGACAGAAGAGGGGAACTGTTTTTT. The rearrangement uses TRBV5-1 and TRBJ1-4; 7 positions agree with TRBD1. Germline V gives CDR1 SGHRS, CDR2 YFSETQ. This CDR3 has 14 residues. The trim removed 4 bases at V and 12 bases at J, leaving 12 bases unmatched.

V gene TRBV11-3 combines with J gene TRBJ1-5, with TRBD1 as a possible D gene (5 bases). Germline V gene sequence: CDR1 SGHNT, CDR2 YENEEA. There are 16 residues in the CDR3. Trimming shortened V by 2 bases and J by 5 bases, and 16 bases separated the two germline ends. The CDR3 DNA reads TGTGCCAGCAGCTTAAGGACGGGACTCCGGCATCAGCCCCAGCATTTT. It codes for CASSLRTGLRHQPQHF.

This sequence joins TRBV29-1 and TRBJ1-5, with D possibly matching TRBD1 (5 bases). In germline, CDR1 is SQVTM, CDR2 ANQGSEA. Trimming stripped 4 bases from V and 6 bases from J, with 13 bases between. The CDR3 spans 13 residues. The CDR3 DNA follows: TGCAGCGTTGGGGAGACAGCGGGTCAGCCCCAGCATTTT. Encoded protein: CSVGETAGQPQHF.

The J gene is TRBJ1-3, the V gene TRBV30; D gene uncertain. V was clipped by 0 bases and J by 4 bases, with 13 bases between them. Germline V gene data show CDR1 as GTSNPN and CDR2 as SVGIG (reference sequence). There are 15 residues in the CDR3. This CDR3 reads CAWSVSINLGNTIYF. The CDR3 DNA sequence: TGTGCCTGGAGTGTATCTATTAACCTCGGAAACACCATATATTTT. The whole variable domain, filled in from reference TRBV30 and TRBJ1-3, reads SQTIHQWPATLVQPVGSPLSLECTVEGTSNPNLYWYRQAAGRGLQLLFYSVGIGQISSEVPQNLSASRPQDRQFILSSKKLLLSDSGFYLCAWSVSINLGNTIYFGEGSWLTVV.